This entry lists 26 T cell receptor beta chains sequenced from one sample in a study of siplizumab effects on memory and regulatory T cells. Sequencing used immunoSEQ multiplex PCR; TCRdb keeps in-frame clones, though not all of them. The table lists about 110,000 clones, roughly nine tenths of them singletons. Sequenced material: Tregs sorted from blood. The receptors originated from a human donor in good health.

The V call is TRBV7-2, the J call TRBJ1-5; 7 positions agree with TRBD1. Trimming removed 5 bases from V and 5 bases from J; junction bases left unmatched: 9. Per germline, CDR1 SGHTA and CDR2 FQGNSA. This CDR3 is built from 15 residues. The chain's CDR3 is CASSMIRDRYQPQHF. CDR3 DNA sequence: TGTGCCAGCAGCATGATCCGGGACAGATATCAGCCCCAGCATTTT.

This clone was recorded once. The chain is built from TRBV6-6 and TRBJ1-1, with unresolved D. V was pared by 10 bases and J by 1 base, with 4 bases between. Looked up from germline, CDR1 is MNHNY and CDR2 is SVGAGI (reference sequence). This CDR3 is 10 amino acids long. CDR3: CATSNTEAFF. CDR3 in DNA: TGTGCCACCTCGAACACTGAAGCTTTCTTT.

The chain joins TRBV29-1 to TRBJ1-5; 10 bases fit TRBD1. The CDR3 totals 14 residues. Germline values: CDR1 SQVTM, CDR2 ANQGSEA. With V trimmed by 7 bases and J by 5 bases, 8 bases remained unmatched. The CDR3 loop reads CSAKTGGKHQPQHF. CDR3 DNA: TGCAGCGCCAAGACAGGGGGCAAGCATCAGCCCCAGCATTTT. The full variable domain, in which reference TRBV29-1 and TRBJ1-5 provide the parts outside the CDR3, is SAVISQKPSRDICQRGTSLTIQCQVDSQVTMMFWYRQQPGQSLTLIATANQGSEATYESGFVIDKFPISRPNLTFSTLTVSNMSPEDSSIYLCSAKTGGKHQPQHFGDGTRLSIL.

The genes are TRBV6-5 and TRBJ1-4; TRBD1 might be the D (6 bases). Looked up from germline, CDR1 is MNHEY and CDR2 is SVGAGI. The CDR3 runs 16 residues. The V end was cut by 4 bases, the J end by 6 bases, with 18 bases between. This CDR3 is CASSFNSGVGYEKLFF. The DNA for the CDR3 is TGTGCCAGCAGTTTTAACTCAGGGGTAGGGTATGAAAAACTGTTTTTT.

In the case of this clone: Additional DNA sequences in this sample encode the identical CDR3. CDR3 amino acids: CASSGGRGANTEAFF. In DNA form, the CDR3 reads TGTGCCAGCAGTGGGGGGCGGGGGGCGAACACTGAAGCTTTCTTT. The chain couples TRBV2 to TRBJ1-1, with D possibly TRBD1 on 6 matching bases. This CDR3 has 15 amino acids. Germline CDR1 reads SNHLY; CDR2 reads FYNNEI. V shed 4 bases and J shed 1 base, with 13 bases lying between them.

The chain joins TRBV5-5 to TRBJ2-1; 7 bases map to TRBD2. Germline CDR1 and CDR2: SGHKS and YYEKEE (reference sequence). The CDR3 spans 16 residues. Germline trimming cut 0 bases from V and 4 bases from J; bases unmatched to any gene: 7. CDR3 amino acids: CASSLDGGSVYNEQFF. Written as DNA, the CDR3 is TGTGCCAGCAGCTTGGACGGCGGGAGCGTTTACAATGAGCAGTTCTTC.

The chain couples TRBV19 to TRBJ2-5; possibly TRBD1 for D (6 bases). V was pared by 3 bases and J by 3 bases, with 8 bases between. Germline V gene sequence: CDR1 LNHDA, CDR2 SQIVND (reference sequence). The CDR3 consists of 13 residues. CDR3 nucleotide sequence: TGTGCCAGTAGTATCCAGGGGAAAGAGACCCAGTACTTC. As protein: CASSIQGKETQYF. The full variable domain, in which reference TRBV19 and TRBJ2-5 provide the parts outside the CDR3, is DGGITQSPKYLFRKEGQNVTLSCEQNLNHDAMYWYRQDPGQGLRLIYYSQIVNDFQKGDIAEGYSVSREKKESFPLTVTSAQKNPTAFYLCASSIQGKETQYFGPGTRLLVL.

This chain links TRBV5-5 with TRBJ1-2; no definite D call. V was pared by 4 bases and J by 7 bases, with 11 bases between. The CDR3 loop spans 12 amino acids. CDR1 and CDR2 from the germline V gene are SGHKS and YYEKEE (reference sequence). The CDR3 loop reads CASSALWVGYTF. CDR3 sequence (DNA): TGTGCCAGCAGCGCACTCTGGGTTGGCTACACCTTC.

The CDR3, as DNA: TGTGCCAGCAGCTCGCAAAAAACCTCCGGGGCCTGGCATGAGCAGTTCTTC. This gives the protein CASSSQKTSGAWHEQFF. This rearrangement joins TRBV7-9 to TRBJ2-1; D may correspond to TRBD1 or TRBD2 (5 bases each). With 4 bases removed from V and 8 bases from J, the gap between germline ends came to 24 bases. Germline V CDR1 and CDR2: SEHNR, FQNEAQ (reference sequence). This CDR3 is built from 17 residues.

CDR3 in amino acids: CASSPQVGGENEKLFF. The CDR3 nucleotides read TGTGCCAGCTCACCTCAGGTGGGAGGGGAGAATGAAAAACTGTTTTTT. The chain combines TRBV18 with TRBJ1-4; D possibly corresponds to TRBD1 (5 bases). Between the trimmed V and J ends, which lost 3 bases and 5 bases, there was a span of 16 bases. This CDR3 is 16 amino acids long. Germline values: CDR1 KGHSH, CDR2 LQKENI.

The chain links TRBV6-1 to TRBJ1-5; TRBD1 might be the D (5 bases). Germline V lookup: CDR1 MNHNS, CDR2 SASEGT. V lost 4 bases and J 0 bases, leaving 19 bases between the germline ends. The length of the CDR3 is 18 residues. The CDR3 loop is CASSAEGRVNYSNQPQHF. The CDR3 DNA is TGTGCCAGCAGTGCGGAGGGGAGGGTAAATTATAGCAATCAGCCCCAGCATTTT.

CDR3 nucleotides: TGTGCCACCCACCCGGGACAAGGTCATCAGCCCCAGCATTTT. This translates into CATHPGQGHQPQHF. This sequence joins TRBV19 and TRBJ1-5; tentatively, D is TRBD1 (6 bases). Looked up from germline, CDR1 is LNHDA and CDR2 is SQIVND (reference sequence). Trimming left V 10 bases short and J 5 bases short, with 18 bases between. The CDR3 totals 14 residues.

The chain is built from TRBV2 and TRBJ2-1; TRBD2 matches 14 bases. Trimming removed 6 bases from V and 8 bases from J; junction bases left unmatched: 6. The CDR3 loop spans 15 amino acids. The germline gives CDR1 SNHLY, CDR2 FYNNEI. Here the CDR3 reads CASRGTSGSFDEQFF. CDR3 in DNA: TGTGCCAGCAGGGGGACTAGCGGGAGTTTCGATGAGCAGTTCTTC.

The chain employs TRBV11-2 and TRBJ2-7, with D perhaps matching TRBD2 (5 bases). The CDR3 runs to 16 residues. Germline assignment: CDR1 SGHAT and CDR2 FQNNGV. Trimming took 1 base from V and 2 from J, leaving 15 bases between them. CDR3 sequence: CASSLVAGSGPYEQYF. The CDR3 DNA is TGTGCCAGCAGCTTAGTGGCGGGTTCCGGCCCCTACGAGCAGTACTTC.

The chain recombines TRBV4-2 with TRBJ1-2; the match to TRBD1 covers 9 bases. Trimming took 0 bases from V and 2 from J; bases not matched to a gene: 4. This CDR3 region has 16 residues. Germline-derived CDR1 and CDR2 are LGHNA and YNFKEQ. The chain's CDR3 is CASSQELGTGNYGYTF. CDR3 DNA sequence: TGTGCCAGCAGCCAAGAGCTGGGGACAGGGAACTATGGCTACACCTTC.

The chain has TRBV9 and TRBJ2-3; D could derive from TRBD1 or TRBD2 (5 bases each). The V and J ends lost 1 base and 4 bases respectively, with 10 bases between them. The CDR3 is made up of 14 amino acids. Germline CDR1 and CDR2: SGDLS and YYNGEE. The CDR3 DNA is TGTGCCAGCAGCGTACAGGGAGAACCAGATACGCAGTATTTT. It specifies CASSVQGEPDTQYF.

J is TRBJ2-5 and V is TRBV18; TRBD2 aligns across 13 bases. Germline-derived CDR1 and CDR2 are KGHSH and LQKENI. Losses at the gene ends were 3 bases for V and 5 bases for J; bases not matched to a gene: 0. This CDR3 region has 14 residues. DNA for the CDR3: TGTGCCAGCTCACCGACTAGCGGGGGGGAGACCCAGTACTTC. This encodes CASSPTSGGETQYF.

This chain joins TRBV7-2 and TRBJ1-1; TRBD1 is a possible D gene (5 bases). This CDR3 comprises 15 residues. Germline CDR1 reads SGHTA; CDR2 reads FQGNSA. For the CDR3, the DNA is TGTGCGAGCGCAGGCTTCCGGCAGGGGAACACTGAAGCTTTCTTT. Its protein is CASAGFRQGNTEAFF.

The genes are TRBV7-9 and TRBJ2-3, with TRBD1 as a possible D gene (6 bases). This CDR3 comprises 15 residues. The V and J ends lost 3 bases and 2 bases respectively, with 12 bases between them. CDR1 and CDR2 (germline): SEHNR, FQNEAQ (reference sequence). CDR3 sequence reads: CASSFQGGNTDTQYF. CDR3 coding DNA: TGTGCCAGCAGCTTCCAAGGGGGTAACACAGATACGCAGTATTTT.

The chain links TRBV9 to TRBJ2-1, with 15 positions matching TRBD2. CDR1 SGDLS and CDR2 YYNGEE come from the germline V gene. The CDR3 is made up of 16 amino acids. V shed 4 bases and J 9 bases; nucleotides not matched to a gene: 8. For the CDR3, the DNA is TGTGCCAGCAGCCCCTGGACTAGCGGGAGGGCCATTGAGCAGTTCTTC. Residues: CASSPWTSGRAIEQFF.

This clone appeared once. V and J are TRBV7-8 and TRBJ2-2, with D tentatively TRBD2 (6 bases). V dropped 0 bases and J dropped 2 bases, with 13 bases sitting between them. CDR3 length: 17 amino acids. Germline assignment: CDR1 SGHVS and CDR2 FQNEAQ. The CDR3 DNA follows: TGTGCCAGCAGCTTAGCGCTGGCGGGGCTTAACACCGGGGAGCTGTTTTTT. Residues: CASSLALAGLNTGELFF.

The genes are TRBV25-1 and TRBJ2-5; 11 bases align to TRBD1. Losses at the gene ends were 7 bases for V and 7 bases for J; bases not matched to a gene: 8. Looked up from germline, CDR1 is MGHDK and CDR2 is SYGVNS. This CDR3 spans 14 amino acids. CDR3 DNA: TGTGCCAGCAAAGGACAGGGGGCGCAGGGGACCCAGTACTTC. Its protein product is CASKGQGAQGTQYF.

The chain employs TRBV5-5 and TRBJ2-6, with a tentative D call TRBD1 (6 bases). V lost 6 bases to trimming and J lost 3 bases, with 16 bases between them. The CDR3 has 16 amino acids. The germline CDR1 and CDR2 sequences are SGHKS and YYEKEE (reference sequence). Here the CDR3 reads CASNPNTGLGANVLTF. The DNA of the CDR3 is TGTGCCAGCAACCCAAACACAGGGCTTGGGGCCAACGTCCTGACTTTC.

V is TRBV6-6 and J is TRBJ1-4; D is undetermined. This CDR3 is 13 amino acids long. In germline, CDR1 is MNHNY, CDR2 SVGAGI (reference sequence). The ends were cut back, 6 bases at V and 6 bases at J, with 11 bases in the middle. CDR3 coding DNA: TGTGCCAGCAGGGGAGGCGGGTATGAAAAACTGTTTTTT. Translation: CASRGGGYEKLFF.

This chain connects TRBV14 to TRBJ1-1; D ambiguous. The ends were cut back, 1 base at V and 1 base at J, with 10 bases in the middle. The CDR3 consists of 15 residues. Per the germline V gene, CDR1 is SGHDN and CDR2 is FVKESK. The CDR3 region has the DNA TGTGCCAGCAGCCAAGGGGGTTTGTGGAACACTGAAGCTTTCTTT. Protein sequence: CASSQGGLWNTEAFF. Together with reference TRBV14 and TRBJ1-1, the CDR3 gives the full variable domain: EAGVTQFPSHSVIEKGQTVTLRCDPISGHDNLYWYRRVMGKEIKFLLHFVKESKQDESGMPNNRFLAERTGGTYSTLKVQPAELEDSGVYFCASSQGGLWNTEAFFGQGTRLTVV.

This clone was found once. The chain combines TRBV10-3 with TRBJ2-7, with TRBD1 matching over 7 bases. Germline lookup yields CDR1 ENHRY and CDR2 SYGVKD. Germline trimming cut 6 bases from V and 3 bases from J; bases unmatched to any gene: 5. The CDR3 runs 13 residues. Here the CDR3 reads CAIRTTGNYEQYF. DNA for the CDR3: TGTGCCATCAGGACGACAGGGAACTACGAGCAGTACTTC.